The entry below gives a single T cell receptor (beta chain) sequence along with its context. Its target is unknown. This table comes from immunoSEQ multiplex PCR, and its TCRdb copy is limited to in-frame clones, with some not included. Here the sample spans about 90,000 clones, 89% being singletons. The source of the sample is a study of a mutant IDH1 vaccine in newly diagnosed glioma. On the study more broadly: Every participant had undergone radiotherapy, temozolomide, or both before, and most underwent both. Points from the study as a whole: Most patients, about 93%, showed vaccine-induced immune responses.

Specified time point: week 47, end of study. In every dose of vaccine, 300 ug of mutant IDH1 20-mer peptide was given alongside topical imiquimod. Germline CDR1 is SEHNR and CDR2 is FQNEAQ (reference sequence). The V segment lost 4 bases and the J segment 4 bases; nucleotides outside the gene matches: 6. CDR3 length: 14 amino acids. The sequencing here drew on PBMCs, taken from a glioma patient whose treatment included an IDH1 peptide vaccine. The chain uses TRBV7-9 and TRBJ1-1, with TRBD1 matching over 7 bases. The source of this sequence is a woman in her forties or fifties with glioma. The CDR3 reads CASSYQGGRTEAFF. The CDR3 DNA is TGTGCCAGCAGCTACCAAGGGGGCCGCACTGAAGCTTTCTTT.